The 2 T cell receptor beta chains in this list originate from one sample, sequenced in a study of blood T cell repertoires in COVID-19. Only in-frame clones appear in the TCRdb table, and some are missing; sequencing was by immunoSEQ multiplex PCR. The sample records hundreds of thousands of clones, roughly nine tenths being singletons. The sample taken for sequencing was peripheral blood. These receptor sequences come from a woman in her forties or fifties with acute or convalescent COVID-19.

This sequence joins TRBV6-2 or TRBV6-3 and TRBJ1-2; D is perhaps TRBD1 (5 bases). Germline V gene sequence: CDR1 MNHEY, CDR2 SVGEGT. This CDR3 region has 16 residues. V was cut by 5 bases and J by 5 bases, with 21 bases left in between. CDR3: CASSRPAGLQGYGYTF. CDR3 nucleotides: TGTGCCAGCAGTCGCCCCGCGGGACTTCAGGGATATGGCTACACCTTC.

This sequence joins TRBV5-1 and TRBJ1-2; D unresolved. The CDR3 is made up of 15 amino acids. Deletions cut 3 bases from V and 0 bases from J, with 12 bases between. Germline V gives CDR1 SGHRS, CDR2 YFSETQ. CDR3 in DNA: TGCGCCAGCAGCTCGGGAAGTCTTCCTAACTATGGCTACACCTTC. Translated: CASSSGSLPNYGYTF.